Listed below are T cell receptor beta chains from one sample, sequenced in a study of T cells of healthy individuals. Each CDR3 protein is one row after TCRdb ran MiXCR on the 5' RACE reads. The table shows some 82,000 distinct CDR3 sequences, with about 5% occurring only once. These receptors were obtained from a female donor in good health. Both conserved end residues are part of each CDR3. Each record gives: V gene, CDR3 length, J gene, D gene, clone size, CDR3 protein, CDR3 DNA. The D gene is left open where the match is weak. Clone size is stated in some rows and not others, as once, few, many or a class when expanded.

>TRBV3-1|15|TRBJ2-2|.|.
CASRQDRGATGELFF
TGTGCCAGCAGACAAGATAGGGGAGCCACCGGGGAGCTGTTTTTT
>TRBV5-1|14|TRBJ2-5|.|.
CASSLRGGQETQYF
TGCGCCAGCAGCTTACGTGGGGGGCAAGAGACCCAGTACTTC
>TRBV12-3/TRBV12-4|14|TRBJ1-6|.|many
CASRSQTYNSPLHF
TGTGCCAGCAGGTCGCAGACATATAATTCACCCCTCCACTTT
>TRBV6-5|14|TRBJ1-1|.|few
CASSAGHLSPEAFF
TGTGCCAGCAGCGCGGGTCACCTGTCTCCTGAAGCTTTCTTT
>TRBV9|13|TRBJ2-3|.|many
CASSAVWGDTQYF
TGTGCCAGCAGCGCCGTCTGGGGCGATACGCAGTATTTT
>TRBV7-8|13|TRBJ2-1|.|many
CASSLSSSNEQFF
TGTGCCAGCAGCTTATCGAGTTCCAATGAGCAGTTCTTC
>TRBV7-2|14|TRBJ2-3|.|few
CASRDRGRGDTQYF
TGTGCCAGCAGGGATCGGGGGAGGGGGGATACGCAGTATTTT
>TRBV6-1|16|TRBJ1-6|.|many
CASSEGKGGSNSPLHF
TGTGCCAGCAGTGAAGGCAAGGGTGGTAGTAATTCACCCCTCCACTTT
>TRBV29-1|14|TRBJ1-2|TRBD1|.
CSATGAISNYGYTF
TGCAGCGCTACAGGGGCGATATCTAACTATGGCTACACCTTC
>TRBV12-3/TRBV12-4|15|TRBJ2-1|.|many
CASSLTMVDRNEQFF
TGTGCCAGCAGTCTCACTATGGTGGACCGCAATGAGCAGTTCTTC
>TRBV3-1|16|TRBJ2-7|TRBD2|many
CASSQGGLAGIYEQYF
TGTGCCAGCAGCCAAGGCGGACTAGCGGGAATCTACGAGCAGTACTTC
>TRBV4-1|16|TRBJ2-1|TRBD2|many
CASSTFASGSRGEQFF
TGCGCCAGCAGCACCTTTGCTAGCGGGAGTCGGGGTGAGCAGTTCTTC
>TRBV6-2/TRBV6-3|15|TRBJ2-1|TRBD2|many
CASSSSGDSYNEQFF
TGTGCCAGCAGTTCTAGCGGGGATTCCTACAATGAGCAGTTCTTC
>TRBV20-1|14|TRBJ2-1|TRBD2|many
CSAGGLAGGNEQFF
TGCAGTGCTGGTGGACTAGCGGGGGGGAATGAGCAGTTCTTC
>TRBV28|12|TRBJ1-2|.|many
CASSEGDYGYTF
TGTGCCAGCAGTGAGGGGGACTATGGCTACACCTTC
>TRBV4-3|14|TRBJ2-7|TRBD2|large
CASSHRAGAYEQYF
TGCGCCAGCAGCCACCGAGCGGGAGCCTACGAGCAGTACTTC
>TRBV28|13|TRBJ2-1|.|many
CASSEIRDTEQFF
TGTGCCAGCAGCGAGATCCGGGACACCGAGCAGTTCTTC
>TRBV13|16|TRBJ2-6|.|many
CASSLDHTSGANVLTF
TGTGCCAGCAGCTTAGACCACACCTCTGGGGCCAACGTCCTGACTTTC
>TRBV27|17|TRBJ2-3|TRBD2|.
CASSLLRTSADTDTQYF
TGTGCCAGCAGTTTATTAAGGACTAGCGCCGACACAGATACGCAGTATTTT
>TRBV7-2|16|TRBJ2-7|.|.
CASSLSSGYDSYEQYF
TGTGCCAGCAGCTTATCATCAGGTTACGACTCCTACGAGCAGTACTTC
>TRBV7-3|13|TRBJ2-5|.|few
CASSGGPAETQYF
TGTGCCAGCAGCGGCGGACCCGCAGAGACCCAGTACTTC
>TRBV29-1|10|TRBJ1-1|.|.
CSVDDTEAFF
TGCAGCGTTGATGATACAGAAGCTTTCTTT
>TRBV7-8|16|TRBJ2-7|TRBD2|.
CASSLGEAGASYEQYF
TGTGCCAGCAGCTTGGGTGAAGCGGGAGCCTCCTACGAGCAGTACTTC
>TRBV20-1|17|TRBJ2-3|.|many
CSATHTYTAQITDTQYF
TGCAGTGCCACACACACCTACACGGCCCAGATAACAGATACGCAGTATTTT
>TRBV19|15|TRBJ2-1|.|few
CASTITGFSYNEQFF
TGTGCCAGTACTATAACGGGGTTCTCCTACAATGAGCAGTTCTTC
>TRBV12-5|15|TRBJ1-1|.|.
CASGLFGGSDTEAFF
TGTGCTAGTGGTTTGTTCGGGGGTAGTGACACTGAAGCTTTCTTT
>TRBV6-2/TRBV6-3|14|TRBJ1-1|.|few
CASSRNAPSGEAFF
TGTGCCAGCAGTCGCAACGCCCCTTCAGGGGAAGCTTTCTTT
>TRBV29-1|16|TRBJ1-1|.|few
CSALGGPRVSNTEAFF
TGCAGCGCATTGGGGGGGCCGCGGGTTTCTAACACTGAAGCTTTCTTT
>TRBV3-1|14|TRBJ1-2|.|.
CASSLKPTVGGYTF
TGTGCCAGCAGCCTTAAGCCAACAGTTGGAGGCTACACCTTC
>TRBV5-5|18|TRBJ2-1|TRBD2|many
CASSLALRTSGETNEQFF
TGTGCCAGCAGCTTGGCCCTTCGGACTAGCGGTGAAACCAATGAGCAGTTCTTC
>TRBV30|11|TRBJ2-7|.|few
CAWSSSYEQYF
TGTGCCTGGAGTAGCTCCTACGAGCAGTACTTC
>TRBV6-1|13|TRBJ1-1|.|few
CASPAVANTEAFF
TGTGCCAGCCCGGCAGTTGCTAACACTGAAGCTTTCTTT
>TRBV7-8|15|TRBJ2-2|.|many
CASSLRGGVAGELFF
TGTGCCAGCAGCTTACGAGGGGGTGTGGCGGGGGAGCTGTTTTTT
>TRBV27|17|TRBJ1-6|TRBD1|many
CASTSLLRQGTNSPLHF
TGTGCCAGCACGTCCCTTCTCCGACAGGGGACGAATTCACCCCTCCACTTT
>TRBV4-2|15|TRBJ1-6|.|many
CASSRTQGIDSPLHF
TGTGCCAGCAGCCGCACTCAGGGGATCGATTCACCCCTCCACTTT
>TRBV6-2/TRBV6-3|16|TRBJ2-6|TRBD1|.
CASSSDRGRGANVLTF
TGTGCCAGCAGTTCGGACAGGGGGCGGGGGGCCAACGTCCTGACTTTC
>TRBV6-2/TRBV6-3|16|TRBJ1-1|TRBD1|many
CASSYPASGGVAEAFF
TGTGCCAGCAGTTACCCCGCGTCAGGGGGAGTTGCTGAAGCTTTCTTT
>TRBV4-1|14|TRBJ1-1|.|many
CASSQPLGRTEAFF
TGCGCCAGCAGCCAACCCCTGGGTCGCACTGAAGCTTTCTTT
>TRBV7-7|13|TRBJ2-1|.|many
CASSPGSSVEQFF
TGTGCTAGCAGCCCGGGCTCTAGCGTTGAGCAGTTCTTC
>TRBV5-4|12|TRBJ2-7|.|many
CASSIRTAEQYF
TGTGCCAGCAGCATACGGACAGCCGAGCAGTACTTC
>TRBV30|14|TRBJ1-2|TRBD1|many
CAWSATGLNYGYTF
TGTGCCTGGAGTGCGACAGGGCTAAACTATGGCTACACCTTC
>TRBV21-1|14|TRBJ1-1|.|.
CASTKGTSSTEAFF
TGTGCCAGCACCAAGGGTACCTCGAGCACTGAAGCTTTCTTT
>TRBV5-1|15|TRBJ1-2|TRBD1|few
CASSFRDRVDYGYTF
TGCGCCAGCAGCTTCCGGGACAGGGTGGACTATGGCTACACCTTC
>TRBV7-3|15|TRBJ1-2|TRBD1|many
CASSPGGSTDYGYTF
TGTGCCAGCAGCCCAGGGGGCTCAACGGACTATGGCTACACCTTC